A single sample gave rise to the 6 T cell receptor beta chains below, sequenced in a study of Ad26.COV2.S vaccination and SARS-CoV-2 variants. Clones were read by immunoSEQ multiplex PCR, and TCRdb kept only the in-frame ones, dropping some. This sample yields some 520,000 clones, of which around 90% are seen a single time; roughly 13% belongs to the top ten. Indicated treatment: about 20 received Ad26.COV2.S at low or high dose, single or two shots; about 5 received placebo; per-sample allocation not given. Day 63 following the first vaccine or placebo injection was when the samples were taken. The sample in question was peripheral blood, obtained in a trial of Ad26.COV2.S vaccine versus placebo. All receptors come from a person between 18 and 59 years old who received the Ad26.COV2.S COVID-19 vaccine or a placebo.

V usage is TRBV10-3 and J usage is TRBJ1-1; no firm D call. The germline V gene encodes CDR1 ENHRY and CDR2 SYGVKD. Deletions cut 0 bases from V and 5 bases from J, with 10 bases between. The CDR3 spans 14 residues. The chain's CDR3 is CAISESGSFTEAFF. In DNA form, the CDR3 reads TGTGCCATCAGTGAGTCGGGAAGTTTTACTGAAGCTTTCTTT.

J is TRBJ2-5 and V is TRBV3-1 (or the pseudogene TRBV3-2); 12 bases are shared with TRBD2. Germline V lookup: CDR1 LGHDT, CDR2 YNNKEL (reference sequence). V dropped 0 bases and J dropped 5; count of bases not matched to a gene: 7. This CDR3 comprises 17 residues. The CDR3 DNA follows: TGTGCCAGCAGCCAAGATTGGTCTAGCGGGAGGGCGGAGACCCAGTACTTC. It translates to CASSQDWSSGRAETQYF.

The rearrangement uses TRBV7-3 and TRBJ1-1; tentative D call: TRBD1 (5 bases). Trimming shortened V by 1 base and J by 6 bases, and 12 bases separated the two germline ends. Germline V gives CDR1 SGHTA, CDR2 FQGTGA. CDR3 length: 14 residues. The CDR3 DNA is TGTGCCAGCAGCTTAAGGGGCGGGACCCCTGAAGCTTTCTTT. Its protein product is CASSLRGGTPEAFF.

The chain uses TRBV24-1 and TRBJ2-3, with TRBD2 matching 7 bases. Germline assignment: CDR1 KGHDR and CDR2 SFDVKD. This CDR3 is 15 amino acids long. The V and J ends lost 7 bases and 6 bases, in that order; junction bases with no gene match: 12. The CDR3 coding sequence is TGTGCCACCAGCTCGCGGGCGGGAGTCTCGGATACGCAGTATTTT. It specifies CATSSRAGVSDTQYF.

V is TRBV24-1 and J is TRBJ2-7, with 8 bases lining up with TRBD1. This CDR3 comprises 12 residues. With 9 bases clipped from V and 7 bases from J, the junction kept 7 bases outside the gene matches. Germline V gives CDR1 KGHDR, CDR2 SFDVKD. The CDR3 nucleotides are TGTGCCACCGCAGGGGGCTTGGGGGAGCAGTACTTC. This sequence encodes CATAGGLGEQYF.

This sequence joins TRBV5-1 and TRBJ2-5; D is possibly TRBD2 (6 bases). The V gene's germline CDR1 is SGHRS and CDR2 YFSETQ. The CDR3 totals 14 residues. The V gene lost 0 bases and the J gene lost 5 bases, with 11 bases spanning the gap. CDR3 in amino acids: CASSLGDFLETQYF. CDR3 DNA sequence: TGCGCCAGCAGCTTGGGGGACTTTCTGGAGACCCAGTACTTC.